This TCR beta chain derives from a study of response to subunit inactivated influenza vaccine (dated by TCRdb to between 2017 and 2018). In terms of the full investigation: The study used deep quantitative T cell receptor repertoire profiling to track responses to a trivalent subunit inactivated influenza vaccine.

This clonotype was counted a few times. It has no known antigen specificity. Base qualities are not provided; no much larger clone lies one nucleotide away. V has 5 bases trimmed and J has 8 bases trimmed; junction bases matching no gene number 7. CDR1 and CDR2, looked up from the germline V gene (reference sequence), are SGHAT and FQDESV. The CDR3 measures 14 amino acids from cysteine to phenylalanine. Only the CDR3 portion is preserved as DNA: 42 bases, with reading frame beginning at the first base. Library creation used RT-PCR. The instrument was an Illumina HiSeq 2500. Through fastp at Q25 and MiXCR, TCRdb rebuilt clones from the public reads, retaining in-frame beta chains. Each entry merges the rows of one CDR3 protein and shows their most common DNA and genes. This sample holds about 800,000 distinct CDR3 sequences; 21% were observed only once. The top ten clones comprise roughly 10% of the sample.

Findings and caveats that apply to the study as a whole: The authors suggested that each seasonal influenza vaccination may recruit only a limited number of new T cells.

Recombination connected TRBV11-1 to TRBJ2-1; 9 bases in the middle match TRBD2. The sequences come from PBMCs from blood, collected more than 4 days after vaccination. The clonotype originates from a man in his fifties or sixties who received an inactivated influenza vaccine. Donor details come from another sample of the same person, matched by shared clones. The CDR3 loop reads CASSLGLARYEQFF. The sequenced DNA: TGTGCCAGCAGCCTGGGACTAGCAAGGTATGAGCAGTTCTTC.